This passage covers 4 T cell receptor beta chains from one sample sequenced in a study of OX40 agonist ivuxolimab in advanced cancers. Using immunoSEQ multiplex PCR, the repertoire was profiled, and TCRdb retains in-frame clones only, with some absent. Counted here are around 94,000 clones, roughly 90% occurring once; the ten biggest clones make up under 4%. The sample here was CD4+ or CD8+ T cells sorted from blood, taken in a trial of the OX40 agonist ivuxolimab. The source of these receptors is an adult with an advanced solid tumor such as melanoma, head and neck, liver or kidney cancer.

The V and J genes are TRBV5-6 and TRBJ2-5; D ambiguous. Deletions cut 0 bases from V and 7 bases from J, with 4 bases between. From germline, CDR1 is SGHDT and CDR2 YYEEEE. The CDR3 runs 11 residues. CDR3 loop: CASSLGGTQYF. As DNA, the CDR3 is TGTGCCAGCAGCTTGGGAGGGACCCAGTACTTC.

This clone was detected only once. In DNA form, the CDR3 reads TGTGCCAGCAGTTACTCCCAGGGGGTTTTCTATGGCTACACCTTC. Its translation is CASSYSQGVFYGYTF. This sequence joins TRBV6-5 and TRBJ1-2; 7 bases line up with TRBD1. Trimming at V came to 0 bases and at J to 4 bases, leaving 5 bases not matched to a gene. Germline lookup yields CDR1 MNHEY and CDR2 SVGAGI. The CDR3 has 15 amino acids.

The rearrangement joins TRBV13 to TRBJ2-5; D remains unclear. V was shortened by 5 bases and J by 3 bases, with 7 bases between the two germline ends. This CDR3 is built from 12 residues. Germline CDR1 PRHDT, CDR2 FYEKMQ (reference sequence). The CDR3: CASSRGEETQYF. Here the CDR3 DNA reads TGTGCCAGCAGCCGCGGTGAAGAGACCCAGTACTTC.

This clone was observed a handful of times. The rearrangement links TRBV18 to TRBJ1-1; unclear D gene. Germline V gene data show CDR1 as KGHSH and CDR2 as LQKENI. V lost 2 bases and J 7 bases, leaving 11 bases between the germline ends. The CDR3 contains 13 residues. CDR3 sequence (DNA): TGTGCCAGCTCACCAATCGGGCAGGATGAAGCTTTCTTT. Translating it yields CASSPIGQDEAFF. The complete variable domain, with remaining parts taken from reference TRBV18 and TRBJ1-1, reads NAGVMQNPRHLVRRRGQEARLRCSPMKGHSHVYWYRQLPEEGLKFMVYLQKENIIDESGMPKERFSAEFPKEGPSILRIQQVVRGDSAAYFCASSPIGQDEAFFGQGTRLTVV.